Listed below are T cell receptor beta chains from one sample, sequenced in a study of neoadjuvant anti-PD-1 for oral cavity cancer. Clones were read by immunoSEQ multiplex PCR, and TCRdb kept only the in-frame ones, dropping some. Here the sample spans under 10,000 clones, more than 60% being singletons. The sequencing used PBMCs, collected after nivolumab (anti-PD-1) treatment. These receptors originate from a person aged 40 to 85 with oral cavity squamous cell carcinoma. The CDR3 runs from the conserved cysteine through the conserved F or W. Fields, in order: J gene, D gene, clone size, V gene, CDR3 protein, CDR3 DNA. D genes are given only for firm matches. Some rows have no size entry. The others give once, few or many, or a class for an expanded clone.

J: TRBJ2-7; D: .; size: .; V: TRBV7-9; CDR3: CASSSDGVEQYF; DNA: TGTGCCAGCAGCTCGGATGGGGTCGAGCAGTACTTC
J: TRBJ2-7; D: TRBD1; size: .; V: TRBV6-5; CDR3: CASSYSLGTGVSEQYF; DNA: TGTGCCAGCAGCTACTCCCTCGGGACAGGGGTCAGCGAGCAGTACTTC
J: TRBJ2-5; D: .; size: .; V: TRBV5-1; CDR3: CASSLGIWVRQETQYF; DNA: TGCGCCAGCAGCTTGGGGATCTGGGTTCGGCAGGAGACCCAGTACTTC
J: TRBJ1-5; D: .; size: .; V: TRBV7-2; CDR3: CASSRAEGQPQHF; DNA: TGTGCCAGCAGCAGGGCCGAGGGTCAGCCCCAGCATTTT
J: TRBJ1-4; D: TRBD1; size: once; V: TRBV27; CDR3: CASSDRGAPYNEKLFF; DNA: TGTGCCAGCAGTGACAGGGGGGCACCTTATAATGAAAAACTGTTTTTT
J: TRBJ2-7; D: .; size: .; V: TRBV5-1; CDR3: CASSLVERFEQYF; DNA: TGCGCCAGCAGCTTGGTGGAAAGGTTCGAGCAGTACTTC
J: TRBJ2-3; D: TRBD2; size: .; V: TRBV28; CDR3: CAYGLAGGRTDTQYF; DNA: TGTGCCTACGGCCTAGCGGGAGGTAGGACAGATACGCAGTATTTT
J: TRBJ2-7; D: TRBD1; size: .; V: TRBV5-6; CDR3: CASSLTTGVGSYEQYF; DNA: TGTGCCAGCAGCCTTACGACAGGGGTCGGATCCTACGAGCAGTACTTC
J: TRBJ2-3; D: TRBD2; size: .; V: TRBV5-6; CDR3: CASSLAGVPDTQYF; DNA: TGTGCCAGCAGCTTAGCGGGAGTTCCAGATACGCAGTATTTT
J: TRBJ1-1; D: .; size: .; V: TRBV5-1; CDR3: CASSSDSGRTEAFF; DNA: TGCGCCAGCAGCTCGGACAGCGGGAGGACTGAAGCTTTCTTT
J: TRBJ1-3; D: .; size: few; V: TRBV7-9; CDR3: CASSLEANSGNTIYF; DNA: TGTGCCAGCAGCCTAGAGGCCAACTCTGGAAACACCATATATTTT
J: TRBJ1-5; D: TRBD1; size: .; V: TRBV6-1; CDR3: CASSEFIGTGDQPQHF; DNA: TGTGCCAGCAGTGAATTTATAGGGACAGGGGACCAGCCCCAGCATTTT
J: TRBJ1-4; D: TRBD1; size: .; V: TRBV6-1; CDR3: CASSQGQILFF; DNA: TGTGCCAGCAGTCAGGGACAGATACTGTTTTTT
J: TRBJ1-1; D: .; size: .; V: TRBV5-1; CDR3: CASSLYGARDTEAFF; DNA: TGCGCCAGCAGCTTGTACGGGGCGCGGGACACTGAAGCTTTCTTT
J: TRBJ1-3; D: .; size: few; V: TRBV6-5; CDR3: CASSYSWGNGNTIYF; DNA: TGTGCCAGCAGTTACTCGTGGGGTAATGGAAACACCATATATTTT
J: TRBJ1-1; D: .; size: once; V: TRBV19; CDR3: CASKDGPGNTEAFF; DNA: TGTGCCAGTAAGGATGGGCCTGGGAACACTGAAGCTTTCTTT
J: TRBJ2-7; D: .; size: .; V: TRBV5-1; CDR3: CASSPEGHSYEQYF; DNA: TGCGCCAGCAGCCCGGAGGGACATTCCTACGAGCAGTACTTC
J: TRBJ2-5; D: .; size: .; V: TRBV5-1; CDR3: CASSFAPQETQYF; DNA: TGCGCCAGCAGCTTCGCACCTCAAGAGACCCAGTACTTC
J: TRBJ1-2; D: .; size: .; V: TRBV7-9; CDR3: CASSPPGVGYTF; DNA: TGTGCCAGCAGCCCGCCAGGGGTCGGCTACACCTTC
J: TRBJ1-2; D: .; size: few; V: TRBV29-1; CDR3: CSVERVTIGGDGYTF; DNA: TGCAGCGTTGAAAGGGTTACGATCGGGGGCGATGGCTACACCTTC
J: TRBJ1-5; D: .; size: .; V: TRBV6-6; CDR3: CASSYSDNQPQHF; DNA: TGTGCCAGCAGTTACTCAGACAATCAGCCCCAGCATTTT
J: TRBJ1-2; D: .; size: .; V: TRBV13; CDR3: CASSGGGAYGYTF; DNA: TGTGCCAGCAGCGGCGGGGGGGCTTATGGCTACACCTTC
J: TRBJ2-7; D: .; size: .; V: TRBV21-1; CDR3: CASSPRTGGISYEQYF; DNA: TGTGCCAGCAGCCCTCGGACAGGGGGCATTTCGTACGAGCAGTACTTC
J: TRBJ2-7; D: TRBD1; size: .; V: TRBV9; CDR3: CASSVGQGQGSQEQYF; DNA: TGTGCCAGCAGCGTAGGACAGGGACAGGGGTCTCAAGAGCAGTACTTC
J: TRBJ1-1; D: .; size: few; V: TRBV19; CDR3: CASSIQSLRNTEAFF; DNA: TGTGCCAGTAGTATTCAAAGTTTGCGGAACACTGAAGCTTTCTTT
J: TRBJ1-5; D: .; size: .; V: TRBV7-8; CDR3: CASSLEYLPQHF; DNA: TGTGCCAGCAGCTTAGAATATCTGCCCCAGCATTTT
J: TRBJ1-5; D: TRBD1; size: .; V: TRBV5-6; CDR3: CASSLTGTELYSNQPQHF; DNA: TGTGCCAGCAGCTTGACCGGGACAGAGCTTTATAGCAATCAGCCCCAGCATTTT
J: TRBJ1-5; D: TRBD1; size: .; V: TRBV6-1; CDR3: CASTERGPNQPQHF; DNA: TGTGCCAGCACCGAAAGGGGGCCCAATCAGCCCCAGCATTTT
J: TRBJ1-1; D: TRBD1; size: .; V: TRBV4-1; CDR3: CASSQDPQGAQISEAFF; DNA: TGCGCCAGCAGCCAAGATCCGCAGGGGGCGCAGATTTCTGAAGCTTTCTTT
J: TRBJ2-3; D: .; size: .; V: TRBV6-5; CDR3: CASSSTGDTQYF; DNA: TGTGCCAGCAGTTCTACAGGGGATACGCAGTATTTT
J: TRBJ1-3; D: .; size: .; V: TRBV29-1; CDR3: CSVADRLSSGNTIYF; DNA: TGCAGCGTCGCGGACAGACTATCCTCTGGAAACACCATATATTTT